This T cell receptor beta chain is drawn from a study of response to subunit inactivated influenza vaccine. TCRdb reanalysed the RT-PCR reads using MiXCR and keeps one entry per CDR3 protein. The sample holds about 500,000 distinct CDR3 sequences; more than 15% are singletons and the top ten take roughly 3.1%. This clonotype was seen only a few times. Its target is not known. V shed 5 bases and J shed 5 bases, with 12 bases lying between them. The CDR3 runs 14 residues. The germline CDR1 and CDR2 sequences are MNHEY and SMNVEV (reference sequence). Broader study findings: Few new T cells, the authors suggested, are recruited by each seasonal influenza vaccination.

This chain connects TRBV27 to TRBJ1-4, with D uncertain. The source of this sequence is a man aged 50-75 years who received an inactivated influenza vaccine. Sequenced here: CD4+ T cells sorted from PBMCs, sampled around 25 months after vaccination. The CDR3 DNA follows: TGTGCCAGCAGTCCCTTGGATCCAAATGAAAAACTGTTTTTT. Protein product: CASSPLDPNEKLFF.